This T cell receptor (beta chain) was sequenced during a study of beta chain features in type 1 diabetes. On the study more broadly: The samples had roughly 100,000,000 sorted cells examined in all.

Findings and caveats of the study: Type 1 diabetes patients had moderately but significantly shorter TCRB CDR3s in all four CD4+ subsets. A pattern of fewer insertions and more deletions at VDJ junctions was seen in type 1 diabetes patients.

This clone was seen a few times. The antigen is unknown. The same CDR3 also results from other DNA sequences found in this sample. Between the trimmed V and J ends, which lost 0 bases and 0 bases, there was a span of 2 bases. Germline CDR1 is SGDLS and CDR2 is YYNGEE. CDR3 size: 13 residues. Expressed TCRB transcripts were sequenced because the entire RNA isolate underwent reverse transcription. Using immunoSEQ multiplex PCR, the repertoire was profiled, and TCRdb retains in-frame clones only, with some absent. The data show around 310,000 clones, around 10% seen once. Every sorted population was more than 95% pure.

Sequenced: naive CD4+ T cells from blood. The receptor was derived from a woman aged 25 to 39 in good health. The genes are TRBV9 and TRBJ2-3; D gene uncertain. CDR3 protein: CASSVASTDTQYF. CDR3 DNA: TGTGCCAGCAGCGTAGCTAGCACAGATACGCAGTATTTT.